One and the same sample provided the 8 T cell receptor beta chains below, sequenced in a study of T cell responses to AZD1222 COVID-19 vaccine. The protocol was immunoSEQ multiplex PCR, while the TCRdb copy is restricted to in-frame clones and leaves out a portion. The table lists about 120,000 clones, roughly nine tenths of them singletons, with roughly a tenth in the top ten. The material sequenced was peripheral blood, taken on day 0 of AZD1222 vaccination. The source is an adult in good health.

The V call is TRBV19, the J call TRBJ2-3; D is ambiguous. This CDR3 comprises 13 residues. The ends were cut back, 6 bases at V and 0 bases at J, with 7 bases in the middle. CDR1 is LNHDA, CDR2 SQIVND, per germline (reference sequence). CDR3 sequence (DNA): TGTGCCAGTAGGCAGGTGAGCACAGATACGCAGTATTTT. Its protein product is CASRQVSTDTQYF.

The CDR3 bases are TGTGCCAGCAGTTACAAGCCCAGGGGTTCCTACAATGAGCAGTTCTTC. It encodes CASSYKPRGSYNEQFF. The genes are TRBV6-2 or TRBV6-3 and TRBJ2-1, with D tentatively TRBD1 (6 bases). Between the trimmed V and J ends, which lost 2 bases and 1 base, there was a span of 12 bases. CDR1 is MNHEY and CDR2 is SVGEGT in the germline V gene. The CDR3 has 16 residues.

The CDR3 DNA reads as TGTGCCAGCAGCCAGGACAGTGGGTATGGCTACACCTTC. It specifies CASSQDSGYGYTF. This chain connects TRBV4-2 to TRBJ1-2; the D gene is possibly TRBD1 (6 bases). CDR1 and CDR2 (germline): LGHNA, YNFKEQ. Trimming cost V 3 bases and J 5 bases, with 10 bases left between them. This CDR3 spans 13 amino acids.

This chain uses TRBV6-5 with TRBJ1-1; D gene ambiguous. Between the trimmed V and J ends, which lost 0 bases and 3 bases, there was a span of 5 bases. The germline gives CDR1 MNHEY, CDR2 SVGAGI. This CDR3 comprises 13 residues. CDR3 loop: CASSYSLYTEAFF. The CDR3 DNA follows: TGTGCCAGCAGTTACTCGCTTTACACTGAAGCTTTCTTT.

A few counts support this clone. The chain carries TRBV30 and TRBJ1-2, with TRBD1 matching over 10 bases. The CDR3 consists of 15 residues. Germline V gives CDR1 GTSNPN, CDR2 SVGIG (reference sequence). V trimming: 1 base; J trimming: 4 bases; junction bases outside the gene matches: 6. CDR3 region: CAWSDRTGGRYGYTF. The CDR3, as DNA: TGTGCCTGGAGTGATAGGACAGGGGGACGCTATGGCTACACCTTC.

This chain links TRBV6-5 with TRBJ1-6; no definite D call. Trimming took 6 bases from V and 5 from J, leaving 11 bases between them. Germline V gives CDR1 MNHEY, CDR2 SVGAGI. The CDR3 contains 14 residues. The CDR3 protein is CASSPGRNNSPLHF. The DNA of the CDR3 is TGTGCCAGCAGCCCCGGACGGAATAATTCACCCCTCCACTTT.

V gene TRBV7-2 combines with J gene TRBJ1-2; 7 positions match TRBD1. CDR3 length: 16 amino acids. In germline, CDR1 is SGHTA, CDR2 FQGNSA. V lost 5 bases, J lost 2 bases, and 11 bases stayed unmatched. CDR3 DNA sequence: TGTGCCAGCAGCCCCAAAGCGGGGGACAGCAACTATGGCTACACCTTC. This sequence encodes CASSPKAGDSNYGYTF.

The V call is TRBV29-1, the J call TRBJ2-7, with TRBD1 identical over 9 bases. Germline trimming cut 4 bases from V and 6 bases from J; bases unmatched to any gene: 4. The CDR3 runs 12 residues. CDR1 and CDR2 (germline): SQVTM, ANQGSEA. DNA of the CDR3: TGCAGCGTTGGACAGGGGGGCGTCGAGCAGTACTTC. Protein sequence: CSVGQGGVEQYF.